Given below is one T cell receptor beta chain in context. During active infection, Seattle patients enrolled and were then monitored through disease. The sample originates from a study of blood T cell repertoires in COVID-19. Study context: Donors in the United States, Italy and Spain gave samples during acute or convalescent COVID-19. T cells, B-cell-depleted T cells, or PBMCs provided the cDNA or gDNA that served as material.

Per the original data handling: The assay estimated nucleated cells by amplifying reference gene primers. The repertoire was sequenced with immunoSEQ multiplex PCR; TCRdb's copy has only in-frame clones and lacks some. The V and J calls and clone size are taken from that table; D and trimming were inferred from the DNA. The table lists about 160,000 clones, 75% to 85% of them singletons. The ends were cut back, 3 bases at V and 0 bases at J, with 6 bases in the middle. The CDR3 contains 13 residues. Germline V lookup: CDR1 SGHRS, CDR2 YFSETQ. The J gene is TRBJ2-5, the V gene TRBV5-1; D uncertain. This clonotype was sampled from an older woman with COVID-19, enrolled during active disease. The sequencing sample was made of peripheral blood. CDR3 sequence reads: CASSSSDQETQYF. The CDR3 coding sequence is TGCGCCAGCAGCTCGTCGGACCAAGAGACCCAGTACTTC. Supplemented by reference TRBV5-1 and TRBJ2-5, the full variable domain reads KAGVTQTPRYLIKTRGQQVTLSCSPISGHRSVSWYQQTPGQGLQFLFEYFSETQRNKGNFPGRFSGRQFSNSRSEMNVSTLELGDSALYLCASSSSDQETQYFGPGTRLLVL.